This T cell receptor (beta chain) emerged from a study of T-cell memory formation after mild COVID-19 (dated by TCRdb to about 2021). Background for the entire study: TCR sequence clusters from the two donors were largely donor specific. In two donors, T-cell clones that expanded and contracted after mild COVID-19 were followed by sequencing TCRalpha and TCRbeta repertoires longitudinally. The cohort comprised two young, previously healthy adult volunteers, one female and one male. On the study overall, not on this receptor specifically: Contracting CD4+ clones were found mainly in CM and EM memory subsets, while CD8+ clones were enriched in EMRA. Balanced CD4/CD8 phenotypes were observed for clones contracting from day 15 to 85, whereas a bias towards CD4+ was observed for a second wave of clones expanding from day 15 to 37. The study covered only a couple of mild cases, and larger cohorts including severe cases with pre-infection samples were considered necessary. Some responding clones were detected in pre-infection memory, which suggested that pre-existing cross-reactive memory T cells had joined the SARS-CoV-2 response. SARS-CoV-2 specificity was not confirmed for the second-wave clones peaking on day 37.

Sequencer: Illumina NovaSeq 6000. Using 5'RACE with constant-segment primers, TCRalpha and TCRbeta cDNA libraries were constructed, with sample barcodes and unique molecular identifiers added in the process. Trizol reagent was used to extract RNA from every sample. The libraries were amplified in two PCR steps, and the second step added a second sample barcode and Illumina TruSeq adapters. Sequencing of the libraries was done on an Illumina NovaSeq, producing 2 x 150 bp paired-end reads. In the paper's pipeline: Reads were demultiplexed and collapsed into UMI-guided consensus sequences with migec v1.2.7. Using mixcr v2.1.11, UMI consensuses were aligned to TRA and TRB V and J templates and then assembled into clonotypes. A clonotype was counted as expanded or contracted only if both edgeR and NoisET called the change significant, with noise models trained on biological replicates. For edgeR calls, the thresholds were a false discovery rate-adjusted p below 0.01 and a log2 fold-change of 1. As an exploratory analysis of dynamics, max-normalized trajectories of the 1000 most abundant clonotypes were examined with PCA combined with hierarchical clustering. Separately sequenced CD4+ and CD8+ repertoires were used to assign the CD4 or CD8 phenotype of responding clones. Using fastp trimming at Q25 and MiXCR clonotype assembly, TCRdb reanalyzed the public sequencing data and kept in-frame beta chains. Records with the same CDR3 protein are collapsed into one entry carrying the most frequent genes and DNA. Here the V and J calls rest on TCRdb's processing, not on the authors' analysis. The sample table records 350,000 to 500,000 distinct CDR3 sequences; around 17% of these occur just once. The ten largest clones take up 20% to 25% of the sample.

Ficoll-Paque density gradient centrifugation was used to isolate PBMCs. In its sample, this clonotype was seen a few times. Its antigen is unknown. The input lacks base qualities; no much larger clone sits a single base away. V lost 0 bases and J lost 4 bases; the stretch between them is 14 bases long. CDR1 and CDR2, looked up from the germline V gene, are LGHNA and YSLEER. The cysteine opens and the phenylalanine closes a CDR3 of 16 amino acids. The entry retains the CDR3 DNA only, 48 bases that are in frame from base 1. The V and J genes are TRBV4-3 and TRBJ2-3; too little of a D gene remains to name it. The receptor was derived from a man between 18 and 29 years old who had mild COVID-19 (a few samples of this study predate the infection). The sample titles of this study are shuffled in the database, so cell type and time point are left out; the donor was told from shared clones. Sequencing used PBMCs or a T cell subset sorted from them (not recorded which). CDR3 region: CASSQEGPLRADTQYF. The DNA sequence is TGCGCCAGCAGCCAAGAAGGGCCGCTTAGGGCAGATACGCAGTATTTT.